One T cell receptor (beta chain) is described in this entry. Here immunoSEQ multiplex PCR was the method, and the copy in TCRdb shows in-frame clones only, minus some. This table holds about 50,000 clones, more than 70% found once. The data are from a study of PD-L1 blockade in urothelial cancer. This sample's time point: peripheral blood 6 weeks after treatment start. This CDR3 contains 13 residues. CDR1 is MNHEY and CDR2 is SMNVEV in the germline V gene (reference sequence). The V and J ends lost 9 bases and 3 bases, in that order; junction bases with no gene match: 4. The gene calls are TRBV27 and TRBJ2-2, with 7 bases lining up with TRBD2. This sample comprised PBMCs, obtained around atezolizumab (anti-PD-L1) treatment. This TCR came from a man in his 60s with urothelial cancer. The CDR3 bases are TGTGCCAGTCGCCGGGGGGACACCGGGGAGCTGTTTTTT. Residues: CASRRGDTGELFF.